These T cell receptor beta chains were read from a single sample in a study of cytomegalovirus exposure and HLA in healthy donors. Data came from immunoSEQ multiplex PCR; TCRdb stores just in-frame clones and leaves some out. This sample has around 130,000 clones; 81% occur once, and the top ten carry approximately 2.2%. The sequenced sample consisted of PBMCs. Receptors were obtained from a woman in her 40s in good health and CMV-seronegative. Each CDR3 is given with its conserved first and last residue. A clone size is listed for some rows: how often the clone was seen (once, few, many), or a class if it is expanded.

>TRBV5-1|NA|TRBJ2-1
CASSLEASSYNEQFF
>TRBV11-2|NA|TRBJ1-6
CASSSQGANSPLHF
>TRBV6-1|NA|TRBJ1-4
CASRVGQAGGEKLFF
>TRBV5-1|NA|NA
CASSPGTGLNEQYF
>TRBV5-6|NA|TRBJ1-2
CASSLAEAYREGYTF
>TRBV4-1|NA|TRBJ2-2
CASRNTGIGVGELFF
>TRBV7-6|NA|TRBJ2-1
CASSLIESSYNEQFF
>TRBV9|NA|TRBJ2-7
CASSVTSGSHEQYF
>TRBV25-1|NA|TRBJ1-2
CASSEAGIYGYTF
>TRBV6-6|few|TRBJ2-1
CASSTPGYNEQFF
>TRBV19|NA|TRBJ1-2
CASSIPGVDYGYTF
>TRBV6-6|few|TRBJ2-1
CASSYWQGPNNEQFF
>TRBV28|NA|TRBJ2-5
CASTGQGLGETQYF
>TRBV7-9|NA|TRBJ1-2
CASSRTDDYGYTF
>TRBV29-1|NA|TRBJ2-6
CSVASPESSGANVLTF
>TRBV7-2|NA|TRBJ2-3
CASSSTSTQYF
>TRBV18|NA|TRBJ1-1
CASSPSGGFGEAFF
>TRBV4-2|NA|TRBJ2-7
CASSQDREAGGPEYF
>TRBV10-3|NA|TRBJ2-5
CAISESSSDQETQYF
>TRBV19|NA|TRBJ2-3
CASKSSGTDTQYF
>TRBV2|NA|TRBJ1-1
CASRRTGENTEAFF
>TRBV2|NA|TRBJ2-1
CASRGDSLYNEQFF
>TRBV7-7|NA|TRBJ2-2
CASSGRGNGELFF
>TRBV2|NA|TRBJ2-1
CASSEPGNEQFF
>TRBV11-2|NA|TRBJ2-4
CASSLVAGSAVAKNIQYF
>TRBV14|NA|TRBJ2-3
CASAPSGERQYF
>TRBV19|NA|TRBJ1-1
CASSIGGQPLNTEAFF
>TRBV2|NA|TRBJ2-7
CASSEQVIHEQYF
>TRBV7-9|NA|TRBJ2-5
CASIRTGGQETQYF
>TRBV4-1|NA|TRBJ2-2
CASSSDTGELFF
>TRBV6-1|few|TRBJ1-5
CASSAQGGQPQHF
>TRBV19|NA|TRBJ1-2
CASRGQGGYTF
>TRBV5-6|NA|TRBJ2-1
CASSFQRLGGNEQFF
>TRBV4-2|NA|NA
CASRPGTSGGDEQYF
>TRBV7-2|NA|TRBJ1-2
CASSFSYGYTF
>TRBV6-1|NA|NA
CASRPRDRGIHEQYF
>TRBV5-1|once|TRBJ1-6
CASSLDGSPLHF
>TRBV7-9|NA|TRBJ1-1
CASSLAVGTGYSEAFF
>TRBV19|NA|TRBJ1-2
CASSHRDRGPYNYGYTF
>TRBV4-2|NA|TRBJ1-5
CASSQEAGGGQPQHF
>TRBV5-6|NA|TRBJ1-1
CASSFLGGPLTEAFF
>TRBV15|NA|TRBJ2-7
CATSRGTGAPSYEQYF
>TRBV7-8|NA|TRBJ2-5
CASSLAGLDETQYF
>TRBV6-1|NA|TRBJ2-5
CASSMTVQETQYF
>TRBV28|NA|TRBJ1-5
CASSLLPRGQGGQPQHF
>TRBV9|once|TRBJ2-3
CASSPRPAGFTDTQYF
>TRBV29-1|NA|NA
CSVRLASSSYEQYF
>TRBV18|NA|TRBJ1-1
CASSPEIGNTEAFF
>TRBV5-6|few|TRBJ1-1
CASSLRDRVPEAFF
>TRBV5-1|NA|TRBJ2-4
CASSSGGLGGNIQYF
>TRBV15|NA|TRBJ1-1
CATSRDKGMGTEAFF
>TRBV5-1|NA|TRBJ1-2
CASSKGQGANNYGYTF
>TRBV11-2|NA|TRBJ1-1
CASSIQGIGAFF
>TRBV19|once|TRBJ2-7
CASSSPPGLAFHEQYF
>TRBV9|NA|TRBJ1-3
CASSVSVVSGNTIYF